This is a list of T cell receptor beta chains from one sample in a study of shared clonotypes between healthy human individuals. Assay used: immunoSEQ multiplex PCR; TCRdb lists only in-frame clones, some missing. The table records millions of clones, roughly 94% of them present only once. The sample comprised naive CD4+ T cells sorted from blood. The origin of the receptors is a man aged 18 to 30 in good health. Each CDR3 is given with its conserved first and last residue. The D gene is left open where the match is weak. A row's size may be missing; if present it is once, few, many or a size class.

>TRBJ1-6|NA|TRBD1|TRBV6-5
CASSRRQGYNSPLHF
TGTGCCAGCAGCCGCCGACAGGGCTATAATTCACCCCTCCACTTT
>TRBJ2-2|NA|TRBD1|TRBV2
CASKIDRVTTGELFF
TGTGCCAGCAAAATCGACAGGGTGACCACCGGGGAGCTGTTTTTT
>TRBJ2-3|NA|NA|TRBV7-8
CASSSPSRTDTQYF
TGTGCCAGCAGCTCCCCCAGCAGAACAGATACGCAGTATTTT
>TRBJ2-1|NA|NA|TRBV5-1
CASSLGSASSYNEQFF
TGCGCCAGCAGCTTGGGATCCGCGAGCTCCTACAATGAGCAGTTCTTC
>TRBJ1-1|NA|TRBD1|TRBV6-6
CASTLGQGNTEAFF
TGTGCCAGCACCCTGGGACAGGGGAACACTGAAGCTTTCTTT
>TRBJ1-1|NA|TRBD1|TRBV19
CASTPWTGNTEAFF
TGTGCCAGTACCCCGTGGACAGGGAACACTGAAGCTTTCTTT
>TRBJ1-1|NA|TRBD1|TRBV19
CASSLQGGATEAFF
TGTGCCAGTAGTCTACAGGGGGGTGCCACTGAAGCTTTCTTT
>TRBJ2-7|NA|TRBD2|TRBV7-2
CASSLDSGLAGAGEQYF
TGTGCCAGCAGCTTAGACTCGGGACTAGCGGGAGCAGGCGAGCAGTACTTC
>TRBJ2-3|NA|NA|TRBV10-1
CASSESGKRTDTQYF
TGCGCCAGCAGTGAATCGGGAAAAAGGACAGATACGCAGTATTTT
>TRBJ1-3|NA|NA|TRBV5-1
CASSFGSGASSGNTIYF
TGCGCCAGCAGCTTTGGTTCGGGGGCTTCCTCTGGAAACACCATATATTTT
>TRBJ2-7|NA|TRBD2|TRBV4-3
CASSQEGLAGENEQYF
TGCGCCAGCAGCCAAGAAGGGCTAGCGGGAGAGAACGAGCAGTACTTC
>TRBJ1-2|NA|TRBD1|TRBV7-2
CASSLDSGGNYGYTF
TGTGCCAGCAGCTTAGACTCAGGGGGCAACTATGGCTACACCTTC
>TRBJ2-1|NA|NA|TRBV7-6
CASSLAGTMEQFF
TGTGCCAGCAGCTTAGCGGGCACTATGGAGCAGTTCTTC
>TRBJ2-3|NA|TRBD2|TRBV5-1
CASSPGTSGTDTQYF
TGCGCCAGCAGCCCCGGGACTAGCGGGACAGATACGCAGTATTTT
>TRBJ1-2|NA|TRBD1|TRBV18
CASSRGTGSTGGYGYTF
TGTGCCAGCTCACGGGGGACAGGGTCGACTGGAGGGTATGGCTACACCTTC
>TRBJ2-3|NA|NA|TRBV9
CASSSRVSTDTQYF
TGTGCCAGCAGCTCCAGGGTTTCCACAGATACGCAGTATTTT
>TRBJ2-1|NA|TRBD2|TRBV5-8
CASSLALVAGYNEQFF
TGTGCCAGCAGCTTGGCCTTGGTAGCGGGTTACAATGAGCAGTTCTTC
>TRBJ2-7|NA|NA|TRBV28
CASSGSRGAFYEQYF
TGTGCCAGCAGTGGCTCACGGGGGGCCTTCTACGAGCAGTACTTC
>TRBJ2-7|NA|NA|TRBV19
CAKGGRVCGYEQYF
TGTGCCAAGGGTGGAAGGGTTTGCGGCTACGAGCAGTACTTC
>TRBJ1-2|NA|NA|TRBV19
CASSVQQGFYGYTF
TGTGCCAGTAGTGTTCAACAGGGCTTCTATGGCTACACCTTC
>TRBJ2-4|once|NA|TRBV4-1
CASSQQRRGKNIQYF
TGCGCCAGCAGCCAACAACGCAGGGGCAAAAACATTCAGTACTTC
>TRBJ2-3|NA|NA|TRBV4-3
CASSPRGREIGLGADTQYF
TGCGCCAGCAGTCCTAGGGGACGGGAGATCGGATTAGGGGCAGATACGCAGTATTTT
>TRBJ2-1|NA|NA|TRBV2
CASAGEVAYNEQFF
TGTGCCAGCGCCGGTGAGGTCGCCTACAATGAGCAGTTCTTC
>TRBJ1-1|NA|TRBD1|TRBV5-1
CASSRGQGDTEAFF
TGCGCCAGCAGCCGTGGACAGGGAGACACTGAAGCTTTCTTT
>TRBJ2-7|NA|NA|TRBV5-1
CASSRTPGQNTGEQYF
TGCGCCAGCAGTCGTACCCCGGGACAAAACACAGGGGAGCAGTACTTC
>TRBJ2-7|NA|NA|TRBV14
CASSVRWGYEQYF
TGTGCCAGCAGCGTGAGGTGGGGTTACGAGCAGTACTTC
>TRBJ1-1|NA|NA|TRBV11-1
CASSPGLGNTEAFF
TGTGCCAGCAGCCCGGGCCTTGGGAACACTGAAGCTTTCTTT
>TRBJ1-5|NA|NA|TRBV25-1
CASSVGGGWNQPQHF
TGTGCCAGCAGTGTCGGGGGGGGCTGGAATCAGCCCCAGCATTTT
>TRBJ2-7|NA|NA|TRBV10-2
CASSRSGDYYEQYF
TGCGCCAGCAGTCGATCCGGAGACTACTACGAGCAGTACTTC
>TRBJ2-7|NA|TRBD1|TRBV7-2
CASSPSTGGYEQYF
TGTGCCAGCAGTCCCTCGACAGGGGGCTACGAGCAGTACTTC